This TCR beta chain stems from a study of beta chain features in type 1 diabetes. Germline V gene lookup returns CDR1 SGDLS and CDR2 YYNGEE. The CDR3 has 16 residues. V trimming: 3 bases; J trimming: 9 bases; junction bases outside the gene matches: 15. The study reverse transcribed the entire isolated RNA, so it sequenced expressed TCRB transcripts. Sequencing used immunoSEQ multiplex PCR; TCRdb keeps in-frame clones, though not all of them. Here the sample spans 600,000 or so clones, about 14% being singletons. One heparinised draw, averaging roughly 0.12 L, was taken per donor. Details on this clone: The antigen is not known.

General study findings and limits: Shortening of TCRB CDR3s, moderate but significant, appeared in all four CD4+ subsets of Type 1 diabetes patients.

J is TRBJ2-1 and V is TRBV9, with 7 positions matching TRBD1. This clonotype was obtained from a man younger than 30 with type 1 diabetes. Material: naive CD4+ T cells from blood. The CDR3 sequence is CASSAQQGTRGGEQFF. CDR3 DNA: TGTGCCAGCAGCGCGCAACAGGGGACGAGGGGTGGTGAGCAGTTCTTC.